The rows below give T cell receptor beta chains drawn from one sample of a study of OX40 agonist ivuxolimab in advanced cancers. This table comes from immunoSEQ multiplex PCR, and its TCRdb copy is limited to in-frame clones, with some not included. The sample carries about 100,000 clones, roughly nine tenths recorded once. The material sequenced was CD4+ or CD8+ T cells sorted from blood, taken in a trial of the OX40 agonist ivuxolimab. The source of these receptors is an adult with an advanced solid tumor such as melanoma, head and neck, liver or kidney cancer. Each CDR3 is given without its conserved first and last residue. D genes are given only for firm matches.

TRBJ2-1	TRBV5-1	TRBD2	ASSLEAGVHNEQF
TRBJ1-2	TRBV7-2	NA	ASSSGPSWYGYT
TRBJ1-2	TRBV2	NA	ATQAGWGYT
TRBJ2-7	TRBV11-2	TRBD1	ASTMGQGGREQY
TRBJ2-1	TRBV6-5	NA	ASSSQAYNEQF
TRBJ2-2	TRBV9	TRBD2	ASSAVLAGSGELF
TRBJ2-3	TRBV19	TRBD1	ASSPGTGFADTQY
TRBJ2-7	TRBV5-1	NA	ASSRGATGDEQY
TRBJ2-7	TRBV5-4	NA	ASSLRGQGGYEQY
TRBJ1-2	TRBV5-8	TRBD1	ASSLEGTGWVYT
TRBJ1-1	TRBV6-1	NA	ASRGQIQNTEAF
TRBJ1-6	TRBV11-2	TRBD1	ASSIRTGYNSPLH
TRBJ1-1	TRBV11-3	TRBD1	ASSLGQGETEAF
TRBJ2-2	TRBV11-3	NA	ASSVRRATGELF
TRBJ2-1	TRBV28	TRBD2	ASSLVPASGIFGSYNEQF
TRBJ1-5	TRBV19	TRBD1	ASSTQGAKGNQPQH
TRBJ1-4	TRBV5-1	NA	ASSSRIGEKLF
TRBJ2-1	TRBV4-2	TRBD2	ASSQVLAGASYNEQF
TRBJ1-1	TRBV7-3	TRBD1	ASSLDRDTEAF
TRBJ2-6	TRBV5-1	TRBD1	ASSLDRDRFSGANVLT
TRBJ2-7	TRBV18	TRBD1	ASSPKQGLYEQY
TRBJ2-7	TRBV7-8	NA	ASSQLDEQY
TRBJ2-1	TRBV11-2	NA	ASSFNRGRGEQF
TRBJ2-5	TRBV7-6	TRBD1	ASRSGTGGETQY
TRBJ2-2	TRBV9	NA	ASSLDTGKGTGELF
TRBJ2-4	TRBV27	TRBD1	ASSKQGENIQY
TRBJ1-2	TRBV27	TRBD1	ASSLLPRGLYGYT
TRBJ2-7	TRBV10-3	TRBD2	AIRPGLAGLQRHY
TRBJ1-5	TRBV28	NA	ASSLGPRPQH
TRBJ1-5	TRBV7-3	NA	ASSPNGGQPQH
TRBJ2-5	TRBV5-1	NA	ASRTGTQETQY
TRBJ2-5	TRBV5-1	TRBD2	ASSLALTGGETQY
TRBJ2-7	TRBV28	NA	ASSLGALRQY
TRBJ2-3	TRBV30	NA	AWIRDRTGGVTQY
TRBJ2-3	TRBV7-8	NA	ASSTMGGRGTDTQY
TRBJ2-7	TRBV6-6	TRBD1	ASSYDWTGGEEQY
TRBJ1-2	TRBV11-2	TRBD1	ASSPDRGFYGYT
TRBJ1-4	TRBV27	TRBD1	ASRSGTGNRKLF
TRBJ2-1	TRBV7-6	TRBD2	ASSGRGNEQF
TRBJ2-1	TRBV9	TRBD2	ASSVAPTSGRAGEQF
TRBJ2-5	TRBV19	NA	ASSSSGKETQY
TRBJ2-3	TRBV9	NA	ASARGGTDTQY
TRBJ1-3	TRBV5-1	NA	ASSQGTQGNTIY
TRBJ2-7	TRBV7-2	TRBD2	ASSLEAGTLYEQY
TRBJ1-2	TRBV28	NA	ASSLRSPVYGGYT
TRBJ1-5	TRBV19	NA	ASSQGSNQPQH
TRBJ2-1	TRBV11-3	NA	ASSLGGLALYNEQF
TRBJ1-5	TRBV19	NA	ASSTYYRASNQPQH
TRBJ1-5	TRBV28	NA	ASSLSPGYQPQH
TRBJ1-1	TRBV6-6	TRBD1	ASLGQGNTEAF
TRBJ2-3	TRBV7-3	TRBD2	ASSFGGASTDTQY
TRBJ2-1	TRBV10-2	TRBD2	ASRLAGNNEQF
TRBJ1-4	TRBV11-2	NA	ASSSRGGGNEKLF
TRBJ2-7	TRBV5-1	NA	ASSLGFQSDYEQY
TRBJ2-7	TRBV6-5	NA	ASSYWGGTTSYEQY